Shown below are 23 T cell receptor beta chains from a single sample sequenced in a study of blood T cell repertoires in COVID-19. The protocol was immunoSEQ multiplex PCR, while the TCRdb copy is restricted to in-frame clones and leaves out a portion. The sample consists of under 350,000 clones, roughly 90% of them appearing once. What was sequenced was peripheral blood. These receptor sequences come from a man aged 35 to 55 with acute or convalescent COVID-19.

The V gene is TRBV6-6, the J gene TRBJ1-2; 10 bases match TRBD1. CDR1 and CDR2 (germline): MNHNY, SVGAGI (reference sequence). J gave up 7 bases and V 5 bases, and 4 bases lay outside the gene matches. This CDR3 is built from 13 residues. In DNA, the CDR3 is TGTGCCAGCAGTCCGACAGGGGGCGGTGGCTACACCTTC. Translation gives CASSPTGGGGYTF.

The rearrangement uses TRBV5-6 and TRBJ2-7; 10 positions agree with TRBD2. The CDR3 loop spans 12 amino acids. The junction had 0 bases not matched to a gene; V was cut back by 1 base and J by 8 bases. Germline V gene data show CDR1 as SGHDT and CDR2 as YYEEEE. The CDR3, as DNA: TGTGCCAGCAGCTTGACTAGCGGGAAGCAGTACTTC. This translates into CASSLTSGKQYF.

The rearrangement uses TRBV5-1 and TRBJ1-1; unclear D gene. This CDR3 comprises 14 residues. From germline, CDR1 is SGHRS and CDR2 YFSETQ. Trimming left V 2 bases short and J 1 base short, with 9 bases between. The CDR3 bases are TGCGCCAGCAGCTTAAGGTTAGCGAACACTGAAGCTTTCTTT. Amino acid sequence: CASSLRLANTEAFF.

The chain has TRBV10-1 and TRBJ2-3, with TRBD1 matching over 7 bases. CDR1 and CDR2 (germline): WNHNN, SYGVQD (reference sequence). With V trimmed by 4 bases and J by 4 bases, 5 bases remained unmatched. The CDR3 is made up of 14 amino acids. The CDR3 DNA follows: TGCGCCAGCAGTGGACAGGGTTCGGCAGATACGCAGTATTTT. Translating gives CASSGQGSADTQYF.

This chain uses TRBV10-2 with TRBJ1-1; 8 bases are a match to TRBD1. Germline V lookup: CDR1 WSHSY, CDR2 SAAADI. J lost 3 bases, V lost 8 bases, and 5 bases had no gene match. CDR3 length: 13 amino acids. CDR3 amino acids: CASAGQEDTEAFF. CDR3 DNA: TGCGCCAGCGCGGGACAGGAAGACACTGAAGCTTTCTTT.

This clone has more than one count but fewer than ten. The genes are TRBV7-9 and TRBJ1-3; no clear D. The ends were cut back, 1 base at V and 0 bases at J, with 10 bases in the middle. CDR1 is SEHNR, CDR2 FQNEAQ, per germline (reference sequence). The CDR3 runs 16 residues. CDR3 in amino acids: CASSLGTLLSGNTIYF. CDR3 bases: TGTGCCAGCAGCTTAGGAACCCTACTCTCTGGAAACACCATATATTTT.

CDR3: CASSVRRDRSTEAFF. CDR3 sequence (DNA): TGTGCCAGCAGCGTTAGACGGGACAGGTCCACTGAAGCTTTCTTT. The genes are TRBV7-2 and TRBJ1-1; 8 bases fit TRBD1. V was clipped by 5 bases and J by 4 bases; unmatched bases: 9. Germline lookup yields CDR1 SGHTA and CDR2 FQGNSA. This CDR3 spans 15 amino acids.

This chain joins TRBV7-6 and TRBJ2-4; the match to TRBD1 covers 10 bases. The germline V gene encodes CDR1 SGHVS and CDR2 FNYEAQ. The J segment lost 9 bases and the V segment lost 5 bases, leaving 28 bases of the junction unmatched. This CDR3 has 21 residues. DNA of the CDR3: TGTGCCAGCAGCCTCCGGCCAGCCTCTTTCCCAACCGGACAGGGGGTGATCATTCAGTACTTC. Translation gives CASSLRPASFPTGQGVIIQYF.

This chain connects TRBV7-9 to TRBJ1-1, with TRBD1 matching 12 bases. Trimming took 4 bases from V and 9 from J; bases not matched to a gene: 3. The germline V gene has CDR1 SEHNR and CDR2 FQNEAQ (reference sequence). The CDR3 is 13 residues long. CDR3 loop: CASSSRDRGQAFF. CDR3 in DNA: TGTGCCAGCAGCTCCCGGGACAGGGGGCAAGCTTTCTTT.

The chain is built from TRBV15 and TRBJ1-1, with 9 bases that match TRBD1. The CDR3 runs 14 residues. The J segment lost 5 bases and the V segment lost 4 bases, leaving 5 bases of the junction unmatched. Germline CDR1 and CDR2: LNHNV and YYDKDF (reference sequence). CDR3 sequence: CATSTTGGRTEAFF. For the CDR3, the DNA is TGTGCCACCAGCACTACAGGGGGCAGGACTGAAGCTTTCTTT. The full variable domain, completed using reference TRBV15 and TRBJ1-1, is DAMVIQNPRYQVTQFGKPVTLSCSQTLNHNVMYWYQQKSSQAPKLLFHYYDKDFNNEADTPDNFQSRRPNTSFCFLDIRSPGLGDTAMYLCATSTTGGRTEAFFGQGTRLTVV.

The chain combines TRBV9 with TRBJ1-6; 8 bases match TRBD1. Germline-derived CDR1 and CDR2 are SGDLS and YYNGEE. The CDR3 spans 14 residues. V dropped 2 bases and J dropped 7; count of bases not matched to a gene: 2. CDR3 sequence (DNA): TGTGCCAGCAGCGTTCGACAGGGGAATTCACCCCTCCACTTT. It codes for CASSVRQGNSPLHF.

J is TRBJ2-7 and V is TRBV27; TRBD2 agrees at 12 bases. Germline CDR1 MNHEY, CDR2 SMNVEV (reference sequence). V gave up 4 bases and J gave up 1 base; unmatched junction bases: 2. The CDR3 length is 15 residues. CDR3: CASSWGTSGSYEQYF. CDR3 sequence (DNA): TGTGCCAGCAGTTGGGGGACTAGCGGGTCCTACGAGCAGTACTTC.

The chain carries TRBV5-4 and TRBJ2-3; 7 bases agree with TRBD2. CDR1 SGHNT and CDR2 YYREEE come from the germline V gene (reference sequence). Losses at the gene ends were 3 bases for V and 3 bases for J; bases not matched to a gene: 10. The CDR3 runs 16 residues. DNA for the CDR3: TGTGCCAGCAGCTCAGGATTTGGACTAGTAACAGATACGCAGTATTTT. Residues: CASSSGFGLVTDTQYF.

The genes are TRBV6-5 and TRBJ2-7, with TRBD1 as a possible D gene (6 bases). The CDR3 consists of 13 residues. V lost 10 bases to trimming and J lost 4 bases, with 17 bases between them. Germline loops: CDR1 MNHEY, CDR2 SVGAGI. DNA for the CDR3: TGTGCCACCTTCTTGGGGGCCGGATACGAGCAGTACTTC. Protein product: CATFLGAGYEQYF.

The chain links TRBV6-6 to TRBJ1-6; D is unresolved. This CDR3 has 15 amino acids. V shed 0 bases and J shed 0 bases, with 3 bases lying between them. Germline values: CDR1 MNHNY, CDR2 SVGAGI (reference sequence). For the CDR3, the DNA is TGTGCCAGCAGTTACTCCGGCTCCTATAATTCACCCCTCCACTTT. It translates to CASSYSGSYNSPLHF.

The chain has TRBV19 and TRBJ1-1, with 10 bases lining up with TRBD1. The length of the CDR3 is 13 residues. Germline loops: CDR1 LNHDA, CDR2 SQIVND (reference sequence). V gave up 4 bases and J gave up 5 bases; unmatched junction bases: 1. DNA for the CDR3: TGTGCCAGTAGTAGGGACAGGGGTACTGAAGCTTTCTTT. Residues: CASSRDRGTEAFF.

The chain couples TRBV4-1 to TRBJ2-5, with D maybe TRBD1 (6 bases). Germline CDR1 MGHRA, CDR2 YSYEKL. The CDR3 sequence is 16 residues long. V was shortened by 8 bases and J by 2 bases, with 21 bases between the two germline ends. The CDR3 nucleotides read TGCGCCAGCGGACCCGCCCCCACAGGGCTGCAAGAGACCCAGTACTTC. This sequence encodes CASGPAPTGLQETQYF.

V gene TRBV27 combines with J gene TRBJ1-2; D remains ambiguous. V was pared by 3 bases and J by 4 bases, with 9 bases between. The CDR3 has 13 residues. Germline V gene lookup returns CDR1 MNHEY and CDR2 SMNVEV (reference sequence). CDR3 sequence reads: CASSFGEPYGYTF. DNA for the CDR3: TGTGCCAGCAGTTTCGGGGAACCCTATGGCTACACCTTC.

V gene TRBV11-3 combines with J gene TRBJ1-1; D not certain. This CDR3 is built from 13 residues. V lost 5 bases to trimming and J lost 2 bases, with 9 bases between them. Germline V CDR1 and CDR2: SGHNT, YENEEA. This CDR3 reads CASSPSINTEAFF. CDR3 in DNA: TGTGCCAGCAGCCCATCCATTAACACTGAAGCTTTCTTT.

This clone was counted between two and nine times. This chain joins TRBV6-5 and TRBJ2-7; TRBD1 matches 7 bases. The V and J ends lost 6 bases and 3 bases, in that order; junction bases with no gene match: 5. CDR3 length equals 13 residues. Germline V lookup: CDR1 MNHEY, CDR2 SVGAGI. The CDR3 loop is CASRRGPDYEQYF. DNA of the CDR3: TGTGCCAGCAGAAGGGGGCCCGACTACGAGCAGTACTTC.

V and J are TRBV5-6 and TRBJ2-1, with D tentatively TRBD2 (5 bases). From germline, CDR1 is SGHDT and CDR2 YYEEEE. Trimming pared 5 bases from V and 0 bases from J, leaving 9 bases between. This CDR3 is 14 amino acids long. Written as DNA, the CDR3 is TGTGCCAGCAGTTTAGGAGGCTCCTACAATGAGCAGTTCTTC. It specifies CASSLGGSYNEQFF.

The gene calls are TRBV10-1 and TRBJ1-1; D remains unclear. The CDR3 loop spans 13 amino acids. Germline V gives CDR1 WNHNN, CDR2 SYGVQD (reference sequence). The V end lost 5 bases, the J end lost 1 base, and 8 bases lay between the germline ends. This CDR3 is CASSYTRNTEAFF. The CDR3 region has the DNA TGCGCCAGCAGTTACACCCGGAACACTGAAGCTTTCTTT.

The chain joins TRBV6-5 to TRBJ1-1; weak D call: TRBD1 (5 bases). Trimming took off 8 bases at V and 0 bases at J, with 16 bases between the two ends. The CDR3 totals 15 residues. Germline V gene data show CDR1 as MNHEY and CDR2 as SVGAGI. Written as DNA, the CDR3 is TGTGCCAGCCACGGGGGGGGAATGATGAACACTGAAGCTTTCTTT. Protein product: CASHGGGMMNTEAFF.